The subject of this entry is one T cell receptor beta chain. Germline loops: CDR1 SGHAT, CDR2 FQNNGV. Germline trimming cut 5 bases from V and 2 bases from J; bases unmatched to any gene: 6. The CDR3 is made up of 15 amino acids. These data come from a study of blood T cell repertoires in COVID-19. Overall study: The United States, Italy and Spain supplied acute and convalescent COVID-19 samples. Sources were T cells, B-cell-depleted T cells, or PBMCs; the material itself was cDNA or gDNA.

In the original processing: Estimated nucleated cell counts came from reference gene primer amplification. Here immunoSEQ multiplex PCR was the method, and the copy in TCRdb shows in-frame clones only, minus some. V and J calls and clone size are given by that table; D and trimming were obtained from the DNA. This sample has roughly 100,000 clones, with around nine tenths found just once. The source material was peripheral blood. The receptor's source is a woman of 80 years or more in a cohort sampled during active COVID-19. V is TRBV11-2 and J is TRBJ1-1; the match to TRBD1 covers 9 bases. DNA for the CDR3: TGTGCCAGCAGCCCCCGACAGGGGGATAACACTGAAGCTTTCTTT. Residues: CASSPRQGDNTEAFF. Full variable domain (missing parts from reference TRBV11-2 and TRBJ1-1): EAGVAQSPRYKIIEKRQSVAFWCNPISGHATLYWYQQILGQGPKLLIQFQNNGVVDDSQLPKDRFSAERLKGVDSTLKIQPAKLEDSAVYLCASSPRQGDNTEAFFGQGTRLTVV.